One and the same sample provided the 30 T cell receptor beta chains below, sequenced in a study of blood T cell repertoires in COVID-19. Only in-frame clones appear in the TCRdb table, and some are missing; sequencing was by immunoSEQ multiplex PCR. The sample holds hundreds of thousands of clones; 87% are singletons and the top ten take over 1.5%. Sequencing was done on a sample of PBMCs or T cells enriched from blood (not recorded which). The source of these receptors is a woman aged 18-35 years with acute COVID-19.

The chain joins TRBV15 to TRBJ1-1; D perhaps matches TRBD1 (5 bases). This CDR3 is built from 16 residues. Trimming cost V 0 bases and J 5 bases, with 16 bases left between them. From germline, CDR1 is LNHNV and CDR2 YYDKDF (reference sequence). CDR3 coding DNA: TGTGCCACCAGCAGAGACCTGGTGGAGGGGAGGACTGAAGCTTTCTTT. This gives the protein CATSRDLVEGRTEAFF.

V is TRBV7-9 and J is TRBJ1-1; no clear D. Germline-derived CDR1 and CDR2 are SEHNR and FQNEAQ (reference sequence). The CDR3 has 15 amino acids. V shed 2 bases and J shed 1 base, with 11 bases lying between them. The CDR3 region has the DNA TGTGCCAGCAGCTTATTAGCCCGGGGGAACACTGAAGCTTTCTTT. Encoded protein: CASSLLARGNTEAFF.

V gene TRBV19 combines with J gene TRBJ1-2; TRBD1 agrees at 9 bases. This CDR3 is built from 13 residues. Per the germline V gene, CDR1 is LNHDA and CDR2 is SQIVND (reference sequence). V shed 8 bases, J shed 3 bases, and the junction held 4 bases outside the gene matches. The CDR3 sequence: CASCRTGDYGYTF. CDR3 DNA sequence: TGTGCCAGTTGCAGGACAGGGGACTATGGCTACACCTTC. The full variable domain, rest sourced from reference TRBV19 and TRBJ1-2, is DGGITQSPKYLFRKEGQNVTLSCEQNLNHDAMYWYRQDPGQGLRLIYYSQIVNDFQKGDIAEGYSVSREKKESFPLTVTSAQKNPTAFYLCASCRTGDYGYTFGSGTRLTVV.

The chain carries TRBV5-1 and TRBJ2-3, with D unresolved. The CDR3 has 14 residues. The germline V gene encodes CDR1 SGHRS and CDR2 YFSETQ. V was shortened by 0 bases and J by 2 bases, with 7 bases between the two germline ends. The DNA of the CDR3 is TGCGCCAGCAGCTTGGAACAGTTCACAGATACGCAGTATTTT. Its translation: CASSLEQFTDTQYF.

The V and J genes are TRBV3-1 (or the pseudogene TRBV3-2) and TRBJ2-3, with D perhaps TRBD1 (6 bases). The CDR3 is made up of 15 amino acids. V lost 2 bases to trimming and J lost 4 bases, with 13 bases between them. CDR1 is LGHDT, CDR2 YNNKEL, per germline (reference sequence). CDR3 protein: CASSQRQGNPDTQYF. The CDR3 bases are TGTGCCAGCAGCCAACGTCAGGGGAACCCAGATACGCAGTATTTT.

The chain uses TRBV7-9 and TRBJ2-7; 9 bases line up with TRBD1. CDR3 length equals 19 residues. J gave up 6 bases and V 5 bases, and 23 bases lay outside the gene matches. Germline values: CDR1 SEHNR, CDR2 FQNEAQ (reference sequence). The CDR3 reads CASSPKGFSGGDRVFEQYF. The CDR3 bases are TGTGCCAGCAGCCCAAAAGGGTTTTCGGGTGGGGACAGGGTATTCGAGCAGTACTTC.

This sequence joins TRBV4-3 and TRBJ1-6; possible D gene TRBD1, 6 bases. The V and J ends lost 3 bases and 10 bases respectively, with 25 bases between them. In germline, CDR1 is LGHNA, CDR2 YSLEER. This CDR3 is 18 amino acids long. CDR3 coding DNA: TGCGCCAGCAGCCAGAACCCGCAAAGGGGGTTTGGATGGTCACCCCTCCACTTT. It encodes CASSQNPQRGFGWSPLHF.

This clone was observed once. The genes are TRBV1 and TRBJ1-1. TRBV1 is assigned pseudogene status. The CDR3 has 15 amino acids. The chain's CDR3 is CTSSQDPAMNTEAFF. In nucleotides, the CDR3 is TGCACCAGCAGCCAAGACCCAGCGATGAACACTGAAGCTTTCTTT.

The rearrangement links TRBV4-3 to TRBJ1-1, with a tentative D call TRBD1 (5 bases). Trimming cost V 2 bases and J 5 bases, with 9 bases left between them. The V gene's germline CDR1 is LGHNA and CDR2 YSLEER. The CDR3 loop spans 13 amino acids. In DNA, the CDR3 is TGCGCCAGCAGCCAATCACGACAGACTGAAGCTTTCTTT. As protein: CASSQSRQTEAFF.

This clone was observed once. The chain is built from TRBV4-1 and TRBJ1-5, with 8 nucleotides matching TRBD1. The CDR3 runs 17 residues. CDR1 and CDR2 (germline): MGHRA, YSYEKL. The J segment lost 6 bases and the V segment lost 1 base, leaving 11 bases of the junction unmatched. DNA for the CDR3: TGCGCCAGCAGCCAAGCGATGTGGACAGGGCAGACTCAGCCCCAGCATTTT. It specifies CASSQAMWTGQTQPQHF.

The rearrangement links TRBV2 to TRBJ1-2, with D possibly TRBD1 on 6 matching bases. V lost 4 bases and J lost 5, with 14 bases in between. CDR3 length equals 14 residues. Germline V CDR1 and CDR2: SNHLY, FYNNEI. DNA of the CDR3: TGTGCCAGCAGTGCATTTAGACAGGTTTATGGCTACACCTTC. It is translated as CASSAFRQVYGYTF.

The gene calls are TRBV30 and TRBJ2-5; 11 bases line up with TRBD1. Trimming took 1 base from V and 5 from J; bases not matched to a gene: 9. CDR1 and CDR2 from the germline V gene are GTSNPN and SVGIG (reference sequence). The length of the CDR3 is 16 residues. The CDR3 DNA sequence: TGTGCCTGGAGTGCCCTCCGGACAGGGGGCGAGGAGACCCAGTACTTC. This gives the protein CAWSALRTGGEETQYF.

The rearrangement uses TRBV7-2 and TRBJ2-5; 12 nucleotides line up with TRBD2. The CDR3 has 17 residues. The germline gives CDR1 SGHTA, CDR2 FQGNSA. J lost 5 bases, V lost 4 bases, and 11 bases had no gene match. CDR3 loop: CASSSHPTSGSEETQYF. The CDR3 coding sequence is TGTGCCAGCAGCTCCCATCCGACTAGCGGGAGTGAGGAGACCCAGTACTTC.

V is TRBV18 and J is TRBJ2-6; 8 bases fit TRBD1. The CDR3 loop spans 17 amino acids. Germline CDR1 KGHSH, CDR2 LQKENI. V dropped 3 bases and J dropped 0; count of bases not matched to a gene: 4. CDR3 loop: CASSPTGAFSGANVLTF. DNA of the CDR3: TGTGCCAGCTCACCGACAGGGGCCTTCTCTGGGGCCAACGTCCTGACTTTC.

V gene TRBV10-3 combines with J gene TRBJ1-2, with 7 bases fitting TRBD1. This CDR3 spans 21 amino acids. V trimming: 6 bases; J trimming: 4 bases; junction bases outside the gene matches: 29. Germline assignment: CDR1 ENHRY and CDR2 SYGVKD. DNA for the CDR3: TGTGCCATCAGCATACTCCGATCCGGGACAGTTCCGCGCGGGGCTAGCTATGGCTACACCTTC. Translation: CAISILRSGTVPRGASYGYTF.

The genes are TRBV5-8 and TRBJ2-3, with D hard to call. Germline CDR1 is SGHTS and CDR2 is YDEGEE. V was trimmed by 1 base and J by 1 base, leaving 13 bases between them. The length of the CDR3 is 16 residues. Here the CDR3 reads CASSLIYLRGTDTQYF. The DNA for the CDR3 is TGTGCCAGCAGCTTGATCTACCTTCGCGGCACAGATACGCAGTATTTT.

The chain employs TRBV5-1 and TRBJ1-4; TRBD1 matches at 8 bases. Germline V CDR1 and CDR2: SGHRS, YFSETQ. This CDR3 is 16 amino acids long. Trimming at V came to 1 base and at J to 8 bases, leaving 10 bases not matched to a gene. The CDR3 loop reads CASSLSGGGSKEKLFF. The CDR3 nucleotides read TGCGCCAGCAGCTTGTCAGGGGGCGGATCCAAAGAAAAACTGTTTTTT.

V is TRBV6-4 and J is TRBJ1-2; D is perhaps TRBD1 (5 bases). Germline loops: CDR1 MRHNA, CDR2 SNTAGT. V was clipped by 6 bases and J by 5 bases, with 13 bases between them. The CDR3 contains 13 residues. The CDR3 bases are TGTGCCAGCAGGGCAGAGGGGACTTATGGCTACACCTTC. This encodes CASRAEGTYGYTF.

The chain employs TRBV6-5 and TRBJ2-3; tentatively, D is TRBD2 (5 bases). Trimming took off 2 bases at V and 0 bases at J, with 9 bases between the two ends. This CDR3 has 15 residues. Germline CDR1 MNHEY, CDR2 SVGAGI. In DNA, the CDR3 is TGTGCCAGCAGTTACGCCACGGGGAGCACAGATACGCAGTATTTT. It is translated as CASSYATGSTDTQYF.

The rearrangement links TRBV28 to TRBJ2-7; 8 positions agree with TRBD1. Germline V gene sequence: CDR1 MDHEN, CDR2 SYDVKM. J was trimmed by 1 base and V by 4 bases; bases with no gene match: 9. The CDR3 has 16 residues. CDR3 bases: TGTGCCAGCAGTTACGTAACAGGGGGAATATCCTACGAGCAGTACTTC. Translating it yields CASSYVTGGISYEQYF.

The chain uses TRBV25-1 and TRBJ1-2, with D possibly being TRBD1 (5 bases). This CDR3 region has 14 residues. Germline values: CDR1 MGHDK, CDR2 SYGVNS. The ends were cut back, 6 bases at V and 0 bases at J, with 11 bases in the middle. The CDR3 loop is CASSGTPANYGYTF. The CDR3 DNA follows: TGTGCCAGCAGCGGGACTCCAGCTAACTATGGCTACACCTTC.

CDR3 residues: CASSPRLAGIEQFF. The DNA for the CDR3 is TGTGCCAGCAGTCCCCGACTAGCGGGGATTGAGCAGTTCTTC. V gene TRBV13 combines with J gene TRBJ2-1; 11 bases are shared with TRBD2. Germline CDR1 and CDR2: PRHDT and FYEKMQ (reference sequence). V dropped 6 bases and J dropped 9; count of bases not matched to a gene: 7. This CDR3 has 14 residues.

The V and J genes are TRBV12-3 or TRBV12-4 and TRBJ2-7; 7 positions agree with TRBD1. This CDR3 region has 12 residues. V dropped 2 bases and J dropped 5; count of bases not matched to a gene: 0. The CDR3 region is CASSLTGDEQYF. CDR3 bases: TGTGCCAGCAGTTTAACAGGGGACGAGCAGTACTTC.

The V call is TRBV9, the J call TRBJ2-1; possibly TRBD2 for D (7 bases). Germline CDR1 reads SGDLS; CDR2 reads YYNGEE. Trimming took off 0 bases at V and 4 bases at J, with 8 bases between the two ends. The CDR3 spans 14 residues. CDR3 bases: TGTGCCAGCAGCGTAGAGGGGGGGTACAATGAGCAGTTCTTC. Its translation: CASSVEGGYNEQFF. Based on the CDR3 plus reference TRBV9 and TRBJ2-1, the full variable domain is DSGVTQTPKHLITATGQRVTLRCSPRSGDLSVYWYQQSLDQGLQFLIQYYNGEERAKGNILERFSAQQFPDLHSELNLSSLELGDSALYFCASSVEGGYNEQFFGPGTRLTVL.

V gene TRBV9 combines with J gene TRBJ1-2; D gene ambiguous. The CDR3 is made up of 12 amino acids. From germline, CDR1 is SGDLS and CDR2 YYNGEE. V dropped 1 base and J dropped 6 bases, with 7 bases sitting between them. As DNA, the CDR3 is TGTGCCAGCAGCGTACACGGAGATGGCTACACCTTC. This translates into CASSVHGDGYTF. Combining the CDR3 with reference TRBV9 and TRBJ1-2 gives the whole variable domain DSGVTQTPKHLITATGQRVTLRCSPRSGDLSVYWYQQSLDQGLQFLIQYYNGEERAKGNILERFSAQQFPDLHSELNLSSLELGDSALYFCASSVHGDGYTFGSGTRLTVV.

The V call is TRBV4-3, the J call TRBJ2-1, with 9 positions matching TRBD2. CDR1 and CDR2 (germline): LGHNA, YSLEER. CDR3 length: 14 residues. Unmatched junction bases numbered 5, after V lost 0 bases and J lost 11 bases. The CDR3 DNA follows: TGCGCCAGCAGCCAAGAGGAAGCTAGCGGGAAGCAGTTCTTC. Its protein is CASSQEEASGKQFF.

V and J are TRBV5-5 and TRBJ1-3; 7 bases fit TRBD1. Germline V gives CDR1 SGHKS, CDR2 YYEKEE (reference sequence). V shed 0 bases and J 0 bases; nucleotides not matched to a gene: 9. The CDR3 consists of 18 residues. Written as DNA, the CDR3 is TGTGCCAGCAGCTTGGCAGCCGGACAGGCCAGCTCTGGAAACACCATATATTTT. Translated, it gives CASSLAAGQASSGNTIYF.

This clone is a singleton in its sample. This chain uses TRBV6-5 with TRBJ1-1; possible D gene TRBD1, 5 bases. Germline loops: CDR1 MNHEY, CDR2 SVGAGI. This CDR3 region has 14 residues. The germline V and J ends were trimmed by 6 bases and 7 bases, with 18 bases remaining between them. CDR3 region: CASSPRRGSGEAFF. CDR3 in DNA: TGTGCCAGCAGCCCCCGACGGGGGTCGGGTGAAGCTTTCTTT.

This rearrangement joins TRBV6-5 to TRBJ2-2, with D perhaps TRBD1 (5 bases). The CDR3 spans 13 residues. Germline assignment: CDR1 MNHEY and CDR2 SVGAGI. With 6 bases removed from V and 0 bases from J, the gap between germline ends came to 5 bases. CDR3 sequence reads: CASRDTNTGELFF. CDR3 in DNA: TGTGCCAGCAGGGACACGAACACCGGGGAGCTGTTTTTT.

This clone has just one count. The gene calls are TRBV28 and TRBJ2-1; D remains unclear. This CDR3 contains 14 residues. Trimming cost V 4 bases and J 7 bases, with 14 bases left between them. Germline-derived CDR1 and CDR2 are MDHEN and SYDVKM. DNA for the CDR3: TGTGCCAGCAGTTCCCTTCAAGCGCTGAATGAGCAGTTCTTC. It specifies CASSSLQALNEQFF.